The clone carrying this T cell receptor beta chain is medium-sized in the sample. Antigen specificity is unknown. Sequencing used cDNA as its template, made by extracting RNA and reverse transcribing it. Using immunoSEQ multiplex PCR, the repertoire was profiled, and TCRdb retains in-frame clones only, with some absent. Of fewer than 250,000 clones in the sample, roughly 40% are singletons; the top ten hold about 2.6%. The treatment was: oral pan-JAK inhibitor, 5-10 mg twice daily. As part of sample collection, lesional scalp punch biopsies and peripheral blood were taken from alopecia areata patients. The sample belongs to a study of CD8+ T cells in alopecia areata. Overall study: Those patients who were treated received oral tofacitinib, which was given at 5 to 10 mg twice daily for moderate-to-severe alopecia areata.

Trimming removed 0 bases from V and 7 bases from J; junction bases left unmatched: 0. This CDR3 spans 14 amino acids. Germline-derived CDR1 and CDR2 are SEHNR and FQNEAQ (reference sequence). Study outcomes and limitations: Unlike in mice, where it was clearer, TCR sharing across patients was less clear, possibly HLA-related.

The rearrangement joins TRBV7-9 to TRBJ1-2; 12 bases align to TRBD1. The TCR originated in a human donor with alopecia areata. Sequencing used CD4+ T cells sorted from blood, obtained around week 36, from a patient treated with tofacitinib. CDR3 residues: CASSLAGQGAGYTF. The CDR3 nucleotides are TGTGCCAGCAGCTTAGCGGGACAGGGGGCTGGCTACACCTTC. The full variable domain, its missing parts supplied by reference TRBV7-9 and TRBJ1-2, is DTGVSQNPRHKITKRGQNVTFRCDPISEHNRLYWYRQTLGQGPEFLTYFQNEAQLEKSRLLSDRFSAERPKGSFSTLEIQRTEQGDSAMYLCASSLAGQGAGYTFGSGTRLTVV.